Here is one TCR beta chain with its context. Its cognate antigen is unknown. These data come from a study of high-grade serous ovarian cancer treatment subgroups. About the research overall: Mean per sample: approximately 14,000 reads, some 7,300 unique TCR beta rearrangements.

The tumor samples were collected prior to definitive surgery or chemotherapy. Findings and limits, study-wide: Bulk tumor TCR sequencing gave no spatial information. The analyses considered CDR3 and ignored CDR1 and CDR2. Higher neoantigen levels went with greater TCR clonal relatedness.

The protocol was immunoSEQ multiplex PCR, while the TCRdb copy is restricted to in-frame clones and leaves out a portion. The profile shows about 2,000 clones, 80% to 85% of them singletons. The length of the CDR3 is 16 residues. The V end was cut by 3 bases, the J end by 2 bases, with 16 bases between. Per the germline V gene, CDR1 is SGDLS and CDR2 is YYNGEE. J is TRBJ2-3 and V is TRBV9; no clear D. The sequenced material came from tumor tissue. The sequence derives from a human donor with high-grade serous ovarian cancer. CDR3 residues: CASSGTPGSATDTQYF. The CDR3 nucleotides read TGTGCCAGCAGCGGAACCCCCGGGTCTGCCACAGATACGCAGTATTTT. Together with reference TRBV9 and TRBJ2-3, the CDR3 gives the full variable domain: DSGVTQTPKHLITATGQRVTLRCSPRSGDLSVYWYQQSLDQGLQFLIQYYNGEERAKGNILERFSAQQFPDLHSELNLSSLELGDSALYFCASSGTPGSATDTQYFGPGTRLTVL.